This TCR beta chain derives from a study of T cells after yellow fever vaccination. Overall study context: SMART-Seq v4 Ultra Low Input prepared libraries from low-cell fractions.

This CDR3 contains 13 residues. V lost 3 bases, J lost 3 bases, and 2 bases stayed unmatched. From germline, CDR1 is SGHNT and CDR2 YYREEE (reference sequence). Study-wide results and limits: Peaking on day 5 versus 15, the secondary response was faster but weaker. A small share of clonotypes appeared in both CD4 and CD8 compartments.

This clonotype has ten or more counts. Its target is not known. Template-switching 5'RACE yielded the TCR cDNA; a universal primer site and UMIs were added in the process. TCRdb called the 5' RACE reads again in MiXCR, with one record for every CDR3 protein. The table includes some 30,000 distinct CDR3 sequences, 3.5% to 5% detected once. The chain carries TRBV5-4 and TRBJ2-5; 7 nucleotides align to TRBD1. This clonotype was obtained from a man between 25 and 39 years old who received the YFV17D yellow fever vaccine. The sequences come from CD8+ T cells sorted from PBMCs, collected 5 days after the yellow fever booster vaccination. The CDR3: CASSSDREETQYF. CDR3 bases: TGTGCCAGCAGCTCAGACAGGGAAGAGACCCAGTACTTC.